This TCR beta chain was found in a study of tissue T cells after allogeneic stem cell transplantation. Points from the study as a whole: Blood and spleen captured only part of the tissue TCR repertoire. Alloreactivity or antigen specificity of tissue TCRs was not determined; some clones might be host cells.

The assay was immunoSEQ multiplex PCR, and TCRdb's table has in-frame clones only and misses some. This sample carries 7,800 or so clones, around 34% of them seen once, and the ten largest clones take 3% to 4%. This clone was seen more than once but under ten times. The antigen remains unidentified. Gene names are mouse gene names. The sequence runs out 1 residue before the end of the CDR3; the remainder is reconstructed from the germline J gene. Trimming left V 1 base short and J 6 bases short, with 11 bases between. The CDR3 spans 14 residues. The germline V gene encodes CDR1 KGHPV and CDR2 FQNQEV (reference sequence). Indicated time point: mouse harvest day 14 after allogeneic transplant. Mouse grafts combined 10^7 T-cell-depleted bone marrow cells with 10^6 splenic CD5+ T cells.

V and J are TRBV26 and TRBJ2-5; the D call may be TRBD1 or TRBD2 (5 bases each). This sequence was found in a female BALB/c mouse given C57BL/6 T cells with graft-versus-host disease after an allogeneic hematopoietic cell transplant. Sequenced sample: skin. CDR3 bases read: TGTGCCAGCAGTCTGTGGGGGAGCGGGGACACCCAGTAC. This gives the protein CASSLWGSGDTQY. The entire CDR3 sequence reads CASSLWGSGDTQYF. The variable domain in full, completed from reference TRBV26 and TRBJ2-5, reads NSKVIQTPRYLVKGQGQKAKMRCIPEKGHPVVFWYQQNKNNEFKFLINFQNQEVLQQIDMTEKRFSAECPSNSPCSLEIQSSEAGDSALYLCASSLWGSGDTQYFGPGTRLLVL.